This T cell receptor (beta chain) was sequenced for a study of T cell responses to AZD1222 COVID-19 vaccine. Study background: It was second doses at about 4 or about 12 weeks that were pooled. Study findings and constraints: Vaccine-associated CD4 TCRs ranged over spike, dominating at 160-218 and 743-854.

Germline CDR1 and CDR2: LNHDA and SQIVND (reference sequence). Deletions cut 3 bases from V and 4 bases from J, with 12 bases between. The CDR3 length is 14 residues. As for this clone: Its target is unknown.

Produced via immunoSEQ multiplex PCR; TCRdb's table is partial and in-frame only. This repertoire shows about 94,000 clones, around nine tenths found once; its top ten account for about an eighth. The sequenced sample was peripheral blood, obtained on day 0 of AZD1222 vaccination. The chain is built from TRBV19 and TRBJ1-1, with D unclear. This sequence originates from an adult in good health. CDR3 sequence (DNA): TGTGCCAGTAGTATGGCACAACGGCGCACTGAAGCTTTCTTT. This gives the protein CASSMAQRRTEAFF.